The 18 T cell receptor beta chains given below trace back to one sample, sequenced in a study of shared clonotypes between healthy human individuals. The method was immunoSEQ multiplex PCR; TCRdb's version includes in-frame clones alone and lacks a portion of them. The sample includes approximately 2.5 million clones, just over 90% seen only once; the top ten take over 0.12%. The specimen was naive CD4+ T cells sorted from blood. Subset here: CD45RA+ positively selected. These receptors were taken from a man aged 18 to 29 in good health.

CDR3 DNA: TGTGCCAGCAGAGGAGGAGGGGTAGCTAACTATGGCTACACCTTC. It translates to CASRGGGVANYGYTF. The chain joins TRBV6-5 to TRBJ1-2; TRBD1 is a possible D gene (5 bases). Trimming stripped 6 bases from V and 0 bases from J, with 14 bases between. Per germline, CDR1 MNHEY and CDR2 SVGAGI. There are 15 residues in the CDR3.

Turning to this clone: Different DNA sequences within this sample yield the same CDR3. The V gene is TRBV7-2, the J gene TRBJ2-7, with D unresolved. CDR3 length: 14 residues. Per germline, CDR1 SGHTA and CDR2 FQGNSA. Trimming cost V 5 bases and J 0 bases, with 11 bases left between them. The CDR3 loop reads CASSPRGTSYEQYF. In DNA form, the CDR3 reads TGTGCCAGCAGCCCCCGCGGTACCTCCTACGAGCAGTACTTC.

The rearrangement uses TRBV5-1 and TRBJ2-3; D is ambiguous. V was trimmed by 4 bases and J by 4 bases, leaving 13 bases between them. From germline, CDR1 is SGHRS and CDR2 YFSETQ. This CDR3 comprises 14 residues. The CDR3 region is CASSPGSEADTQYF. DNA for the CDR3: TGCGCCAGCAGCCCGGGCTCAGAGGCAGATACGCAGTATTTT. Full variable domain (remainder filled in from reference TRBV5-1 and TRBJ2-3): KAGVTQTPRYLIKTRGQQVTLSCSPISGHRSVSWYQQTPGQGLQFLFEYFSETQRNKGNFPGRFSGRQFSNSRSEMNVSTLELGDSALYLCASSPGSEADTQYFGPGTRLTVL.

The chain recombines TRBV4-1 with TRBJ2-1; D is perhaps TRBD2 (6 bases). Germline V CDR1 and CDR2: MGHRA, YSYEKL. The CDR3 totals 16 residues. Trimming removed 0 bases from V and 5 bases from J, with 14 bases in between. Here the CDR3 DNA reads TGCGCCAGCAGCCAAGATGCCCTCCGGGGGAACAATGAGCAGTTCTTC. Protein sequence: CASSQDALRGNNEQFF.

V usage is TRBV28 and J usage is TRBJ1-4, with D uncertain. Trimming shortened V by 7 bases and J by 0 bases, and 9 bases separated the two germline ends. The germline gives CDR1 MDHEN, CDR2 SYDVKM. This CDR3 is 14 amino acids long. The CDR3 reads CASNWGSTNEKLFF. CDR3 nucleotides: TGTGCCAGCAATTGGGGATCAACTAATGAAAAACTGTTTTTT.

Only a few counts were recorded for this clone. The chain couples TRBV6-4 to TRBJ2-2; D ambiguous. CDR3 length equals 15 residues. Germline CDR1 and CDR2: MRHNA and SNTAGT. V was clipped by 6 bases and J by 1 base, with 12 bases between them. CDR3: CASRAVRLNTGELFF. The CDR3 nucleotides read TGTGCCAGCAGGGCGGTACGGTTGAACACCGGGGAGCTGTTTTTT.

As DNA, the CDR3 is TGCGCCAGCAGCTTCGGACTCGGCACAGATACGCAGTATTTT. This codes for CASSFGLGTDTQYF. The V and J genes are TRBV5-1 and TRBJ2-3, with D tentatively TRBD2 (5 bases). The V end lost 2 bases, the J end lost 1 base, and 8 bases lay between the germline ends. Germline values: CDR1 SGHRS, CDR2 YFSETQ. The CDR3 sequence is 14 residues long.

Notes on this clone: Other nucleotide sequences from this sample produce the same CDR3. For the CDR3, the DNA is TGTGCCAGCAGCTTAACCTATTCAGATACGCAGTATTTT. Residues: CASSLTYSDTQYF. The rearrangement joins TRBV7-2 to TRBJ2-3; D uncertain. Germline CDR1 SGHTA, CDR2 FQGNSA. CDR3 length equals 13 residues. V lost 2 bases to trimming and J lost 4 bases, with 7 bases between them.

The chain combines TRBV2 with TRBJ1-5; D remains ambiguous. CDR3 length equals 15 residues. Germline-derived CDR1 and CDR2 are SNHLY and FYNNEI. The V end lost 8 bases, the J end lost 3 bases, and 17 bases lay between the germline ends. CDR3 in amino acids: CASGEGRGLNQPQHF. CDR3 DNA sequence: TGTGCCAGCGGAGAGGGTCGAGGACTCAATCAGCCCCAGCATTTT.

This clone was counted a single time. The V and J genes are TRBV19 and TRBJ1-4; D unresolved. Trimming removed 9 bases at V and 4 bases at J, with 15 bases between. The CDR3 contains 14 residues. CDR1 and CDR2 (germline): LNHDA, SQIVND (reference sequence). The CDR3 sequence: CARGQAGSNEKLFF. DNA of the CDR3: TGTGCCAGAGGGCAGGCGGGGAGTAATGAAAAACTGTTTTTT. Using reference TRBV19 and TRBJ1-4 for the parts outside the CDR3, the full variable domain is DGGITQSPKYLFRKEGQNVTLSCEQNLNHDAMYWYRQDPGQGLRLIYYSQIVNDFQKGDIAEGYSVSREKKESFPLTVTSAQKNPTAFYLCARGQAGSNEKLFFGSGTQLSVL.

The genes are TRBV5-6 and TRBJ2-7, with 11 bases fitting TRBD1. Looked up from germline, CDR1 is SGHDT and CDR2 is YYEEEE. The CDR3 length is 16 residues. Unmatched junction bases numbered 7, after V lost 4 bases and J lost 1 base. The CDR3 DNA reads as TGTGCCAGCAGCCGTCACCGGGACAGGGGGTCCTACGAGCAGTACTTC. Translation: CASSRHRDRGSYEQYF.

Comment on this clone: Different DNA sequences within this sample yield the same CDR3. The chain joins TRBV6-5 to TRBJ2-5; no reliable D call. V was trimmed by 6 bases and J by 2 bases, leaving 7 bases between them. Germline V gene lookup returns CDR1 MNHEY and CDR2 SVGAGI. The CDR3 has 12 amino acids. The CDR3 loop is CASSRRQETQYF. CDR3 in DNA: TGTGCCAGCAGCCGCAGGCAAGAGACCCAGTACTTC.

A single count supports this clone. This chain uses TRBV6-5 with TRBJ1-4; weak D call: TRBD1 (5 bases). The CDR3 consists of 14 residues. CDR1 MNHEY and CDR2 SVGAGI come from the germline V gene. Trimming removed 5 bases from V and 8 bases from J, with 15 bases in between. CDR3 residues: CASSPSGTVEKLFF. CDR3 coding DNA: TGTGCCAGCAGTCCCTCCGGGACGGTCGAAAAACTGTTTTTT.

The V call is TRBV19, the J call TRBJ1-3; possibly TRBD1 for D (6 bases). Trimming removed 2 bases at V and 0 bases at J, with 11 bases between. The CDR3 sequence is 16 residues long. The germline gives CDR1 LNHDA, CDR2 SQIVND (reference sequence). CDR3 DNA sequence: TGTGCCAGTAGTATATTTGGACAGACCTCTGGAAACACCATATATTTT. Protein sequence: CASSIFGQTSGNTIYF.

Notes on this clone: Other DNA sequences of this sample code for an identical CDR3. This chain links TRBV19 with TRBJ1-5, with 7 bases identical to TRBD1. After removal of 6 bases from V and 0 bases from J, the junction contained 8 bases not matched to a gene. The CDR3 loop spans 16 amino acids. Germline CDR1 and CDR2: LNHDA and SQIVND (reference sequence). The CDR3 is CASRVSGQISNQPQHF. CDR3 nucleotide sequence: TGTGCCAGTAGGGTATCGGGACAGATTAGCAATCAGCCCCAGCATTTT.

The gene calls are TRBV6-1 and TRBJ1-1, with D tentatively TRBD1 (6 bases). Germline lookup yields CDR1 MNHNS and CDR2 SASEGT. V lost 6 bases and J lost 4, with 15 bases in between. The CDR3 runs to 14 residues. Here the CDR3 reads CASSERGPITEAFF. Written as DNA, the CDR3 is TGTGCCAGCAGCGAGCGGGGGCCCATCACTGAAGCTTTCTTT.

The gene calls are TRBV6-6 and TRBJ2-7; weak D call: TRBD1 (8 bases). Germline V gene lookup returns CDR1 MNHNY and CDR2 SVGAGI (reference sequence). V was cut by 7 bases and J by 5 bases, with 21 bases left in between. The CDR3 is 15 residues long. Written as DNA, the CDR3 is TGTGCCAGCAAACCGGGGGGCAGGGGGCAAGACGAGCAGTACTTC. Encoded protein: CASKPGGRGQDEQYF.

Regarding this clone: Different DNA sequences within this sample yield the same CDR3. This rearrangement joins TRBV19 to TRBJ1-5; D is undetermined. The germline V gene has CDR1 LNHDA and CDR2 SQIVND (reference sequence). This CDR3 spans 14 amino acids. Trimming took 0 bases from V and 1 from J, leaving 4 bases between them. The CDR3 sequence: CASSIEDSNQPQHF. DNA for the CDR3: TGTGCCAGTAGTATAGAAGACAGCAATCAGCCCCAGCATTTT.